This T cell receptor beta chain was obtained from a study of response to subunit inactivated influenza vaccine. TCRdb passed the RT-PCR reads through MiXCR, listing each CDR3 protein once. The sample records 500,000 or so distinct CDR3 sequences, approximately 15% being singletons. Germline V lookup: CDR1 KGHDR, CDR2 SFDVKD. CDR3 length equals 15 residues. The V gene lost 4 bases and the J gene lost 2 bases, with 11 bases spanning the gap. This clonotype has only a few counts. The V gene is TRBV24-1, the J gene TRBJ2-4, with a tentative D call TRBD1 (5 bases). Sequences were derived from CD4+ T cells sorted from PBMCs, sampled about 23 months after vaccination. The sequence was collected from a man between 50 and 69 years old who received an inactivated influenza vaccine. The CDR3 sequence is CATSEGRTPKNIQYF. CDR3 in DNA: TGTGCCACCAGTGAGGGTCGGACACCCAAAAACATTCAGTACTTC.